The source of this TCR beta chain is a study of T cells in Graves' hyperthyroidism and ophthalmopathy. This clonotype was found many times. Its specificity is unknown. General observations from the study: A model of 13 V-J pairs discriminated ophthalmopathy from stable hyperthyroidism.

RNA transcripts gave rise to amplified TCR beta CDR3 regions. The TCR CDR3 first-round RT-PCR relied on the HTBI primer set. TCRdb ran MiXCR on the multiplex PCR reads and lists one entry per CDR3 protein. The table shows around 690,000 distinct CDR3 sequences, with under 25% occurring only once. Ophthalmopathy patients all had a Clinical Activity Score of at least 3, a NOSPECS grade of at least 4 and disease under 3 months old. Diagnosis rested on symptoms, serum thyroxine and TRAb, thyroid ultrasound, and orbital computed tomography. Trimming took off 6 bases at V and 7 bases at J, with 19 bases between the two ends. The CDR3 length is 15 residues. The germline CDR1 and CDR2 sequences are MNHNS and SASEGT.

Sequenced input: blood. The sequence came from a young man with Graves' ophthalmopathy. The chain has TRBV6-1 and TRBJ1-5; D is perhaps TRBD1 (6 bases). CDR3 sequence: CASSDWIGTNQPQHF. CDR3 sequence (DNA): TGTGCCAGCAGCGATTGGATAGGGACAAACCAGCCCCAGCATTTT.